These 26 T cell receptor beta chains came from one sample sequenced in a study of cytomegalovirus exposure and HLA in healthy donors. PCR amplification relied on 60 Vbeta primers (plus 13 Jbeta primers). Sequenced by immunoSEQ multiplex PCR; TCRdb stores in-frame clones only, minus some. The table records 150,000 to 200,000 clones, approximately 78% of them present only once. Material for sequencing was PBMCs. These receptors all come from a woman younger than 35 in good health and CMV-seronegative.

This clone came up a few times. The CDR3 loop is CASSLGVGSGNTIYF. The CDR3 DNA reads as TGTGCCAGCAGCCTCGGGGTAGGGTCTGGAAACACCATATATTTT. This chain connects TRBV11-3 to TRBJ1-3; D gene ambiguous. The CDR3 runs to 15 residues. The V gene lost 5 bases and the J gene lost 1 base, with 12 bases spanning the gap. Germline CDR1 SGHNT, CDR2 YENEEA.

The J gene is TRBJ1-1, the V gene TRBV5-6; D remains unclear. The CDR3 covers 14 residues. From germline, CDR1 is SGHDT and CDR2 YYEEEE. Trimming left V 1 base short and J 5 bases short, with 12 bases between. The CDR3 DNA reads TGTGCCAGCAGCTTGTTTGGACGGGATACTGAAGCTTTCTTT. Amino acids: CASSLFGRDTEAFF.

The V call is TRBV5-4, the J call TRBJ1-1; D not resolved. Germline CDR1 SGHNT, CDR2 YYREEE (reference sequence). This CDR3 is built from 14 residues. V lost 2 bases, J lost 1 base, and 9 bases lay in between. CDR3 bases: TGTGCCAGCAGCTTATCTGCAGGGAACACTGAAGCTTTCTTT. Amino acids: CASSLSAGNTEAFF.

In its sample, this clone was seen once. This chain joins TRBV27 and TRBJ1-5; D is perhaps TRBD1 (5 bases). The CDR3 is 15 amino acids. Trimming removed 5 bases from V and 5 bases from J, with 16 bases in between. Per the germline V gene, CDR1 is MNHEY and CDR2 is SMNVEV (reference sequence). CDR3: CASSPTWTSHQPQHF. The CDR3 nucleotides read TGTGCCAGCAGTCCTACCTGGACAAGCCATCAGCCCCAGCATTTT.

CDR3 nucleotides: TGTGCCAGTAGTATTTTAGGGGGTGGCAATCAGCCCCAGCATTTT. Translating gives CASSILGGGNQPQHF. The rearrangement joins TRBV19 to TRBJ1-5; the D gene is possibly TRBD1 (6 bases). Trimming left V 3 bases short and J 2 bases short, with 11 bases between. Per the germline V gene, CDR1 is LNHDA and CDR2 is SQIVND (reference sequence). The CDR3 length is 15 residues.

This sequence joins TRBV5-8 and TRBJ2-5, with 7 bases aligning to TRBD1. From germline, CDR1 is SGHTS and CDR2 YDEGEE. CDR3 length equals 14 residues. After removal of 0 bases from V and 1 base from J, the junction contained 0 bases not matched to a gene. The CDR3 nucleotides are TGTGCCAGCAGCTTGGGACAGGGCCAAGAGACCCAGTACTTC. This sequence encodes CASSLGQGQETQYF.

The chain employs TRBV19 and TRBJ2-5, with D perhaps TRBD1 (6 bases). There are 14 residues in the CDR3. Germline assignment: CDR1 LNHDA and CDR2 SQIVND (reference sequence). The V end was cut by 5 bases, the J end by 5 bases, with 15 bases between. Here the CDR3 reads CASSLGHFGETQYF. In DNA form, the CDR3 reads TGTGCCAGTAGTCTGGGACACTTCGGGGAGACCCAGTACTTC.

This clone occurred a few times. V gene TRBV9 combines with J gene TRBJ2-7, with TRBD2 matching over 13 bases. The length of the CDR3 is 15 residues. J gave up 5 bases and V 3 bases, and 5 bases lay outside the gene matches. Germline loops: CDR1 SGDLS, CDR2 YYNGEE. As DNA, the CDR3 is TGTGCCAGCAGCGCAGGACTAGCGGGAGTCGACGAGCAGTACTTC. Translated: CASSAGLAGVDEQYF.

J is TRBJ2-2 and V is TRBV25-1, with 8 nucleotides matching TRBD2. Germline values: CDR1 MGHDK, CDR2 SYGVNS. This CDR3 is built from 17 residues. V gave up 3 bases and J gave up 0 bases; unmatched junction bases: 6. The CDR3 nucleotides read TGTGCCAGCAGTGAGGTTCGGACTAGCCCGAACACCGGGGAGCTGTTTTTT. Its translation is CASSEVRTSPNTGELFF.

This chain joins TRBV5-6 and TRBJ2-1, with 9 bases fitting TRBD1. Per germline, CDR1 SGHDT and CDR2 YYEEEE. The CDR3 spans 16 residues. With V trimmed by 3 bases and J by 0 bases, 4 bases remained unmatched. The CDR3 DNA reads TGTGCCAGCAGCTCGTGGACAGGGGCCTCCTACAATGAGCAGTTCTTC. It yields the protein CASSSWTGASYNEQFF.

The rearrangement links TRBV7-9 to TRBJ2-7, with D possibly being TRBD1 (6 bases). The CDR3 covers 11 residues. Trimming removed 5 bases from V and 9 bases from J, with 11 bases in between. The germline V gene has CDR1 SEHNR and CDR2 FQNEAQ (reference sequence). The CDR3 bases are TGTGCCAGCAGCCCGGACAGTACGCAGTACTTC. This sequence encodes CASSPDSTQYF.

The V gene is TRBV5-5, the J gene TRBJ1-2, with a possible D match to TRBD1 (5 bases). The V gene's germline CDR1 is SGHKS and CDR2 YYEKEE (reference sequence). This CDR3 region has 15 residues. Trimming cost V 6 bases and J 0 bases, with 15 bases left between them. This CDR3 reads CASTQEGVPNYGYTF. CDR3 DNA: TGTGCCAGCACCCAAGAAGGGGTTCCTAACTATGGCTACACCTTC.

The rearrangement joins TRBV5-1 to TRBJ2-5; TRBD1 might be the D (8 bases). Trimming shortened V by 2 bases and J by 3 bases, and 17 bases separated the two germline ends. The CDR3 loop spans 16 amino acids. CDR1 is SGHRS, CDR2 YFSETQ, per germline. The CDR3 nucleotides are TGCGCCAGCAGCTTCGGGTACAGGGGGGGAAAAGAGACCCAGTACTTC. Its protein product is CASSFGYRGGKETQYF.

The chain employs TRBV15 and TRBJ1-3; no reliable D call. This CDR3 is 16 amino acids long. Germline CDR1 and CDR2: LNHNV and YYDKDF (reference sequence). The V gene lost 2 bases and the J gene lost 4 bases, with 15 bases spanning the gap. The CDR3 sequence: CATSRSPVSTGNTIYF. CDR3 nucleotides: TGTGCCACCAGCAGATCCCCGGTATCGACAGGAAACACCATATATTTT. Full variable domain (missing parts from reference TRBV15 and TRBJ1-3): DAMVIQNPRYQVTQFGKPVTLSCSQTLNHNVMYWYQQKSSQAPKLLFHYYDKDFNNEADTPDNFQSRRPNTSFCFLDIRSPGLGDTAMYLCATSRSPVSTGNTIYFGEGSWLTVV.

V is TRBV19 and J is TRBJ1-6, with D possibly matching TRBD1 (5 bases). CDR3 length equals 13 residues. V lost 5 bases and J lost 10, with 12 bases in between. The germline CDR1 and CDR2 sequences are LNHDA and SQIVND (reference sequence). The CDR3, as DNA: TGTGCCAGTAGTGTCCAGGGTGGATCACCCCTCCACTTT. Residues: CASSVQGGSPLHF.

V usage is TRBV28 and J usage is TRBJ2-2; the match to TRBD2 covers 8 bases. CDR1 MDHEN and CDR2 SYDVKM come from the germline V gene. V shed 1 base, J shed 5 bases, and the junction held 3 bases outside the gene matches. The CDR3 has 15 residues. CDR3 bases: TGTGCCAGCAGTTTATCGGGGGGGGGAACCGGGGAGCTGTTTTTT. Translating it yields CASSLSGGGTGELFF.

This chain uses TRBV4-2 with TRBJ2-1; 10 nucleotides align to TRBD1. CDR1 LGHNA and CDR2 YNFKEQ come from the germline V gene. The CDR3 length is 16 residues. The V segment lost 0 bases and the J segment 6 bases; nucleotides outside the gene matches: 5. CDR3 nucleotide sequence: TGTGCCAGCAGCCAAGAAGGGGGGGACAGGGGCAATGAGCAGTTCTTC. This translates into CASSQEGGDRGNEQFF.

The chain links TRBV5-1 to TRBJ2-7; TRBD2 is a possible D gene (6 bases). The CDR3 is made up of 14 amino acids. Germline V gene sequence: CDR1 SGHRS, CDR2 YFSETQ. The V gene lost 4 bases and the J gene lost 1 base, with 12 bases spanning the gap. The CDR3 nucleotides read TGCGCCAGCAGCCCGCTAGCGCTGTCCTACGAGCAGTACTTC. This gives the protein CASSPLALSYEQYF.

This clone was seen just once. V is TRBV7-9 and J is TRBJ2-7; tentatively, D is TRBD2 (5 bases). The V end was cut by 9 bases, the J end by 3 bases, with 15 bases between. The CDR3 extends over 13 amino acids. Germline V gene lookup returns CDR1 SEHNR and CDR2 FQNEAQ (reference sequence). This CDR3 is CASMSLEVYEQYF. CDR3 nucleotides: TGTGCCAGTATGTCCCTGGAGGTCTACGAGCAGTACTTC. The whole variable domain, remainder taken from reference TRBV7-9 and TRBJ2-7, is DTGVSQNPRHKITKRGQNVTFRCDPISEHNRLYWYRQTLGQGPEFLTYFQNEAQLEKSRLLSDRFSAERPKGSFSTLEIQRTEQGDSAMYLCASMSLEVYEQYFGPGTRLTVT.

The rearrangement uses TRBV25-1 and TRBJ2-1, with D perhaps TRBD2 (5 bases). The V gene lost 7 bases and the J gene lost 2 bases, with 12 bases spanning the gap. Germline CDR1 MGHDK, CDR2 SYGVNS. The CDR3 has 14 residues. This CDR3 is CASNGGYAYNEQFF. As DNA, the CDR3 is TGTGCCAGCAACGGCGGGTATGCCTACAATGAGCAGTTCTTC.

The gene calls are TRBV4-2 and TRBJ2-2, with TRBD2 matching 10 bases. CDR3 size: 17 residues. The germline CDR1 and CDR2 sequences are LGHNA and YNFKEQ. The trim removed 4 bases at V and 4 bases at J, leaving 9 bases unmatched. The CDR3 DNA follows: TGTGCCAGCAGCCGACTGAGCGGGGGGGCTTCCACCGGGGAGCTGTTTTTT. Translating gives CASSRLSGGASTGELFF.

The CDR3, as DNA: TGTGCCAGCAGTTTTCTCGACGGTGGGGCAGTCACCGGGGAGCTGTTTTTT. It encodes CASSFLDGGAVTGELFF. The rearrangement uses TRBV28 and TRBJ2-2; D is perhaps TRBD1 (5 bases). This CDR3 comprises 17 residues. V shed 3 bases and J shed 4 bases, with 18 bases lying between them. In germline, CDR1 is MDHEN, CDR2 SYDVKM.

This chain links TRBV21-1 with TRBJ2-5; the table's D call TRBD1 went unverified against the DNA. The J call may be in error: the DNA end matches TRBJ2-7 better. TRBV21-1 is a recognized pseudogene. The CDR3 has 16 amino acids. CDR3 in amino acids: CASSKAKRTGFYEQYF. The DNA for the CDR3 is TGTGCCAGCAGCAAAGCTAAGAGGACAGGGTTTTACGAGCAGTACTTC.

The genes are TRBV9 and TRBJ2-1; 9 nucleotides line up with TRBD1. The CDR3 runs to 15 residues. Germline V gene sequence: CDR1 SGDLS, CDR2 YYNGEE. V shed 6 bases and J 4 bases; nucleotides not matched to a gene: 8. The chain's CDR3 is CASTERDRVYNEQFF. The CDR3 region has the DNA TGTGCCAGCACCGAACGGGACAGGGTATACAATGAGCAGTTCTTC.

CDR3 in amino acids: CARTASGGAVAETQYF. The DNA for the CDR3 is TGTGCCAGGACGGCTAGCGGGGGGGCCGTGGCAGAGACCCAGTACTTC. V gene TRBV2 combines with J gene TRBJ2-5, with TRBD2 identical over 12 bases. The CDR3 is made up of 16 amino acids. CDR1 is SNHLY and CDR2 is FYNNEI in the germline V gene. V lost 9 bases and J lost 4; bases outside the gene matches: 12.

The genes are TRBV27 and TRBJ1-4; D is possibly TRBD1 (6 bases). Trimming stripped 5 bases from V and 6 bases from J, with 13 bases between. The CDR3 runs to 14 residues. Looked up from germline, CDR1 is MNHEY and CDR2 is SMNVEV (reference sequence). CDR3 bases: TGTGCCAGCAGTCCCCGACAGGCGGATGAAAAACTGTTTTTT. Translating it yields CASSPRQADEKLFF.